This entry lists 18 T cell receptor beta chains sequenced from one sample in a study of T cell repertoires in cytomegalovirus infection. TCRdb fed the reads into MiXCR, producing one record per CDR3 protein. The sample contains roughly 760,000 distinct CDR3 sequences, 35% of which appear only once. Material for sequencing was PBMCs. The receptors were gathered from a human donor in good health (CMV status not recorded). Some clones in this sample may be carry-over from other donors' samples.

In this sample, this clonotype turned up a few times. The chain is built from TRBV7-6 and TRBJ2-1; 8 bases match TRBD1. This CDR3 has 15 amino acids. The ends lost 0 bases at V and 5 bases at J; junction bases unmatched: 3. From germline, CDR1 is SGHVS and CDR2 FNYEAQ. CDR3 sequence: CASSLAGTGNNEQFF. Here the CDR3 DNA reads TGTGCCAGCAGCTTAGCGGGGACAGGCAACAATGAGCAGTTCTTC.

This clonotype occurred many times. This chain joins TRBV7-2 and TRBJ2-5, with D uncertain. This CDR3 is 19 amino acids long. Germline V gene sequence: CDR1 SGHTA, CDR2 FQGNSA. V was clipped by 0 bases and J by 2 bases, with 22 bases between them. CDR3 sequence: CASSLAFSHSWRRQETQYF. The DNA of the CDR3 is TGTGCCAGCAGCTTAGCTTTCTCGCACAGCTGGAGACGGCAAGAGACCCAGTACTTC.

This clonotype appeared a few times. The J gene is TRBJ2-1, the V gene TRBV28, with 14 bases that match TRBD2. The CDR3 has 16 amino acids. From germline, CDR1 is MDHEN and CDR2 SYDVKM. V lost 5 bases and J lost 7; bases outside the gene matches: 7. The CDR3 loop is CASSVRLAGGLNEQFF. The CDR3 region has the DNA TGTGCCAGCAGTGTGAGACTAGCGGGGGGGCTGAATGAGCAGTTCTTC.

The chain uses TRBV29-1 and TRBJ2-5; unclear D gene. V was cut by 3 bases and J by 3 bases, with 11 bases left in between. The germline gives CDR1 SQVTM, CDR2 ANQGSEA. CDR3 length equals 13 residues. The CDR3 loop is CSVDDQWKETQYF. In DNA, the CDR3 is TGCAGCGTTGACGACCAGTGGAAAGAGACCCAGTACTTC. Full variable domain (rest looked up from reference TRBV29-1 and TRBJ2-5): SAVISQKPSRDICQRGTSLTIQCQVDSQVTMMFWYRQQPGQSLTLIATANQGSEATYESGFVIDKFPISRPNLTFSTLTVSNMSPEDSSIYLCSVDDQWKETQYFGPGTRLLVL.

In regard to this clonotype: A junction boundary mismatches the germline segment, possibly from a read error. The chain combines TRBV11-2 with TRBJ1-1; D is ambiguous. The CDR3 is 14 amino acids. Germline CDR1 is SGHAT and CDR2 is FQNNGV. CDR3 DNA sequence: TGTGCCAGCAGCTTAGATGCAGGAACACCTGAATCTTTCTTT. It yields the protein CASSLDAGTPESFF.

This rearrangement joins TRBV12-3 or TRBV12-4 to TRBJ1-2, with D hard to call. With 5 bases removed from V and 0 bases from J, the gap between germline ends came to 10 bases. The CDR3 loop spans 14 amino acids. CDR3 loop: CASSHLGTNYGYTF. The CDR3 nucleotides are TGTGCCAGCAGTCATCTAGGGACTAACTATGGCTACACCTTC.

A remark on this clonotype: The junction and the germline gene differ at one end; a read error may be behind it. V gene TRBV4-1 combines with J gene TRBJ1-5; no reliable D call. The CDR3 is 13 residues long. CDR1 is MGHRA, CDR2 YSYEKL, per germline. CDR3 sequence: CASSQEKWQPQHF. The CDR3 DNA is TGTGCCAGCAGCCAAGAGAAGTGGCAGCCCCAGCATTTT.

Points on this clonotype: The germline gene is not matched at one end of the junction; a read error may be the cause. The chain links TRBV12-3 or TRBV12-4 to TRBJ2-3; D gene unclear. This CDR3 is built from 12 residues. CDR3 loop: CASSSISDPQYF. The CDR3 nucleotides are TGTGCCAGCAGTTCCATTTCAGATCCGCAGTATTTT.

Details on this clonotype: Its ends do not fully match the called genes, so a read error is possible. V gene TRBV6-1 combines with J gene TRBJ1-1; TRBD1 is a possible D gene (5 bases). The length of the CDR3 is 14 residues. CDR1 is MNHNS, CDR2 SASEGT, per germline. In nucleotides, the CDR3 is TGTGCCAGCAGTGAATTTCCGGGACCCACTGAATCTTTCTTT. Translated: CASSEFPGPTESFF.

With respect to this clonotype: The CDR3 end shows no conserved phenylalanine or tryptophan, and so a read error is likely. J is TRBJ2-7 and V is TRBV4-2, with D perhaps TRBD1 (6 bases). V was shortened by 5 bases and J by 2 bases, with 16 bases between the two germline ends. The CDR3 is 15 residues long. From germline, CDR1 is LGHNA and CDR2 YNFKEQ. CDR3 sequence reads: CASSSSTGRTYEQYL. Written as DNA, the CDR3 is TGTGCCAGCAGCTCCTCGACAGGTAGAACCTACGAGCAGTACTTG.

This clonotype was seen many times. This chain connects TRBV28 to TRBJ2-3; D not certain. Germline CDR1 reads MDHEN; CDR2 reads SYDVKM. CDR3 length: 12 amino acids. The ends were cut back, 4 bases at V and 3 bases at J, with 5 bases in the middle. Written as DNA, the CDR3 is TGTGCCAGCAGTTATGGTACAGATACGCAGTATTTT. This gives the protein CASSYGTDTQYF. Drawing the rest from reference TRBV28 and TRBJ2-3, the complete variable domain is DVKVTQSSRYLVKRTGEKVFLECVQDMDHENMFWYRQDPGLGLRLIYFSYDVKMKEKGDIPEGYSVSREKKERFSLILESASTNQTSMYLCASSYGTDTQYFGPGTRLTVL.

The J gene is TRBJ2-1, the V gene TRBV28; weak D call: TRBD2 (6 bases). Judging by the DNA end, TRBJ2-7 fits better; the J call may be wrong. Per germline, CDR1 MDHEN and CDR2 SYDVKM. CDR3 length equals 13 residues. CDR3 DNA: TGTGCCAGTCTAGCGCCCACCTACAATGAGCAGTACTTC. Translation gives CASLAPTYNEQYF.

The chain is built from TRBV28 and TRBJ2-5; TRBD2 is a possible D gene (5 bases). The germline CDR1 and CDR2 sequences are MDHEN and SYDVKM. The CDR3 is 15 amino acids. Trimming cost V 6 bases and J 3 bases, with 17 bases left between them. Here the CDR3 reads CASSPAPGIEETQYF. CDR3 bases: TGTGCCAGCAGCCCTGCCCCGGGAATAGAAGAGACCCAGTACTTC. Combining the CDR3 with reference TRBV28 and TRBJ2-5 gives the whole variable domain DVKVTQSSRYLVKRTGEKVFLECVQDMDHENMFWYRQDPGLGLRLIYFSYDVKMKEKGDIPEGYSVSREKKERFSLILESASTNQTSMYLCASSPAPGIEETQYFGPGTRLLVL.

This clonotype was counted a few times. The rearrangement joins TRBV7-2 to TRBJ2-3; a possible D gene is TRBD2 (5 bases). Trimming pared 8 bases from V and 0 bases from J, leaving 12 bases between. The CDR3 extends over 14 amino acids. Germline CDR1 is SGHTA and CDR2 is FQGNSA. The CDR3 DNA sequence: TGTGCCAGCGGTCTAGCCGGGAGCACAGATACGCAGTATTTT. Its translation is CASGLAGSTDTQYF.

The chain combines TRBV27 with TRBJ2-7; D might be TRBD1 or TRBD2, each matching 6 bases. CDR1 MNHEY and CDR2 SMNVEV come from the germline V gene (reference sequence). The CDR3 has 13 amino acids. Trimming removed 8 bases at V and 5 bases at J, with 16 bases between. DNA of the CDR3: TGTGCCAGCGCCCCCCTCGGGGGCCACGAGCAGTACTTC. Translated, it gives CASAPLGGHEQYF.

The chain joins TRBV6-8 to TRBJ2-1; D tentatively reads TRBD1 or TRBD2 (5 bases each). With 4 bases removed from V and 6 bases from J, the gap between germline ends came to 10 bases. Germline CDR1 MNHGY, CDR2 SAAAGT. The CDR3 is 13 amino acids. CDR3 loop: CASSLGRLNEQFF. The CDR3 bases are TGTGCCAGCAGTTTGGGACGGCTCAATGAGCAGTTCTTC.

This clonotype turned up a few times. The CDR3 DNA reads TGTGCCAGCAGCCGCGACAGGACGGTCCACGAGCAGTACTTC. Its translation: CASSRDRTVHEQYF. V is TRBV7-9 and J is TRBJ2-7; the D gene is possibly TRBD1 (6 bases). CDR1 and CDR2 (germline): SEHNR, FQNEAQ (reference sequence). The CDR3 consists of 14 residues. Trimming left V 5 bases short and J 5 bases short, with 16 bases between.

This clonotype was seen only a few times. The chain joins TRBV28 to TRBJ2-5; D is unresolved. Germline V gene lookup returns CDR1 MDHEN and CDR2 SYDVKM. V was clipped by 7 bases and J by 4 bases, with 10 bases between them. This CDR3 is 12 amino acids long. The CDR3 spells CASNGVGETQYF. The CDR3 DNA is TGTGCCAGCAATGGGGTCGGAGAGACCCAGTACTTC. Looking up the rest from reference TRBV28 and TRBJ2-5 gives the full variable domain: DVKVTQSSRYLVKRTGEKVFLECVQDMDHENMFWYRQDPGLGLRLIYFSYDVKMKEKGDIPEGYSVSREKKERFSLILESASTNQTSMYLCASNGVGETQYFGPGTRLLVL.